This T cell receptor (beta chain) was sequenced for a study of cytomegalovirus exposure and HLA in healthy donors. This CDR3 is 16 amino acids long. The ends lost 0 bases at V and 4 bases at J; junction bases unmatched: 6. CDR1 LNHNV and CDR2 YYDKDF come from the germline V gene (reference sequence). The PCR employed 60 Vbeta primers together with 13 Jbeta primers. The repertoire was sequenced with immunoSEQ multiplex PCR; TCRdb's copy has only in-frame clones and lacks some. The sample lists some 170,000 clones, roughly four fifths occurring once. This TCR derives from a woman aged 18-29 years in good health and CMV-seronegative. The rearrangement uses TRBV15 and TRBJ1-5; TRBD1 aligns across 7 bases. Sequenced: PBMCs. CDR3 residues: CATSRDRQGGNQPQHF. The CDR3 nucleotides read TGTGCCACCAGCAGAGATCGACAGGGCGGGAATCAGCCCCAGCATTTT.